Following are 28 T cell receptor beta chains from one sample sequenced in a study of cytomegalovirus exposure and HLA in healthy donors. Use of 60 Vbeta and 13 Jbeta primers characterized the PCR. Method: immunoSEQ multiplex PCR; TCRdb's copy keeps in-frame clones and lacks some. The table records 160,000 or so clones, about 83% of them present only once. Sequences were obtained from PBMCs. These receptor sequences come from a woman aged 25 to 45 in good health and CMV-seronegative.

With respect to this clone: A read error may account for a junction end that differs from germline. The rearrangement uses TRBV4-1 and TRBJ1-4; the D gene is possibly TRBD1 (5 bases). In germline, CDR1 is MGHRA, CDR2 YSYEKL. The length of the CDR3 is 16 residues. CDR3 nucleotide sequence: TGCGCCAGCAGCCAACCCTCTGGGGCAACAAATGAAAAACTGTTTTTT. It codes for CASSQPSGATNEKLFF.

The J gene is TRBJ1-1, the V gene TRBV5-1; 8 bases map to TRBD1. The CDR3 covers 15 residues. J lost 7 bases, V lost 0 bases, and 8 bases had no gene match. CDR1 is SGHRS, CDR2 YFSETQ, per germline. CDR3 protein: CASSLGDRMLSEAFF. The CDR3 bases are TGCGCCAGCAGCTTGGGGGACAGGATGCTTAGTGAAGCTTTCTTT.

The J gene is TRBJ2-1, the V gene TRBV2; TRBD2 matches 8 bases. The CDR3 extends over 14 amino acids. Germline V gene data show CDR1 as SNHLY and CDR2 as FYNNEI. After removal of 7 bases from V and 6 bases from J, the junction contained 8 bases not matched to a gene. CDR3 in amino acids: CASTGTSSRNEQFF. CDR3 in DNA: TGTGCCAGCACTGGGACTAGTAGTCGCAATGAGCAGTTCTTC.

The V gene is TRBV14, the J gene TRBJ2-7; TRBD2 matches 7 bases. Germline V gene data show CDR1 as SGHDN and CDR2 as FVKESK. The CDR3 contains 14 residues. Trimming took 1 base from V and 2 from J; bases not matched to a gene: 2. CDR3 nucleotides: TGTGCCAGCAGCCAAGTGGCGGGGGCCTACGAGCAGTACTTC. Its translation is CASSQVAGAYEQYF.

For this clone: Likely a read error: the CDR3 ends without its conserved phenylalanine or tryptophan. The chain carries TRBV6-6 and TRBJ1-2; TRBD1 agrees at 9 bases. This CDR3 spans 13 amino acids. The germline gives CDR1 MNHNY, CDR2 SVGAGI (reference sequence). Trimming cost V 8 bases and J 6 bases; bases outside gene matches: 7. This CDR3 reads CASRKQGADGYTL. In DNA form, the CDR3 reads TGTGCCAGCCGGAAACAGGGGGCAGATGGCTACACCCTC.

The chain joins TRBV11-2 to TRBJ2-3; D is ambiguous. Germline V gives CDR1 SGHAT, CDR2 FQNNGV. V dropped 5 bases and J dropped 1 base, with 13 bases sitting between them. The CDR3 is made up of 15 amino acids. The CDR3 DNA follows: TGTGCCAGCAGCAACCTACTATCTGGCACAGATACGCAGTATTTT. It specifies CASSNLLSGTDTQYF.

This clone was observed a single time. The CDR3, as DNA: TGTGCCAGCAGCCTAGGGACAGTCTCCTACGAGCAGTACTTC. It yields the protein CASSLGTVSYEQYF. The rearrangement uses TRBV7-6 and TRBJ2-7, with 7 bases fitting TRBD1. From germline, CDR1 is SGHVS and CDR2 FNYEAQ. V dropped 5 bases and J dropped 0; count of bases not matched to a gene: 4. The CDR3 length is 14 residues.

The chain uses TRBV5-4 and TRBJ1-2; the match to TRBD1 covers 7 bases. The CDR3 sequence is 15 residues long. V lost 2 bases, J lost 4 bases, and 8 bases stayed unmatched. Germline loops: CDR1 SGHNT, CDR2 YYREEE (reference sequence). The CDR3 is CASSFEGAPIYGYTF. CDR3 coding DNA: TGTGCCAGCAGCTTTGAGGGGGCGCCGATCTATGGCTACACCTTC.

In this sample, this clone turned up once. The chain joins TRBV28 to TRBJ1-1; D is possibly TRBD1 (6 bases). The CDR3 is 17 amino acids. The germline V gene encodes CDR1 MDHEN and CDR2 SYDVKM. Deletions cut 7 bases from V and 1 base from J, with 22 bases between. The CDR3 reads CASTAQKKSDRNTEAFF. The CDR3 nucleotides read TGTGCCAGCACCGCCCAGAAAAAATCGGACAGGAACACTGAAGCTTTCTTT.

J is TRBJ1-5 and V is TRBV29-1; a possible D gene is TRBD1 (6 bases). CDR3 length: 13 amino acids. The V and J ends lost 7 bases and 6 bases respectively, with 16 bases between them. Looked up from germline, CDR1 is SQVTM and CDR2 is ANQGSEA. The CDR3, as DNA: TGCAGCGCCCAGGACAGAGGAGGTCAGCCCCAGCATTTT. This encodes CSAQDRGGQPQHF.

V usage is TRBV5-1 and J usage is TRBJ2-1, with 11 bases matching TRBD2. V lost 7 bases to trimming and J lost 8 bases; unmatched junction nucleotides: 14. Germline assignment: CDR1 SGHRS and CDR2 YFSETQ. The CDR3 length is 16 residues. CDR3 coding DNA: TGCGCCAGCCGGATCACCGGACTAGCGGGTTTAGATGAGCAGTTCTTC. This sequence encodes CASRITGLAGLDEQFF.

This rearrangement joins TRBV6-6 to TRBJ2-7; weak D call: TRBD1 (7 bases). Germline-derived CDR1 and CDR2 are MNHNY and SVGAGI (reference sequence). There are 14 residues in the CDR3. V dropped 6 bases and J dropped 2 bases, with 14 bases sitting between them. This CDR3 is CASSRETGTYEQYF. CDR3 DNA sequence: TGTGCCAGCAGCCGGGAGACAGGGACCTACGAGCAGTACTTC.

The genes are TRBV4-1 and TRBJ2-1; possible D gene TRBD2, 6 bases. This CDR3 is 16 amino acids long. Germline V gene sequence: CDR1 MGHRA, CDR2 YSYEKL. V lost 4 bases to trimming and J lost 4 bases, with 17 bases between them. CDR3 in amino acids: CASSLGWGEYYNEQFF. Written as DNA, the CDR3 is TGCGCCAGCAGCCTAGGGTGGGGGGAATATTACAATGAGCAGTTCTTC.

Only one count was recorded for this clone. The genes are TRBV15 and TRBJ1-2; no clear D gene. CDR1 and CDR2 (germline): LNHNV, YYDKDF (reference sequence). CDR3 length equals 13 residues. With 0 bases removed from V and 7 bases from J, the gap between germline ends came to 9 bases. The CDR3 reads CATSRDIGGGYTF. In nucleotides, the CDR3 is TGTGCCACCAGCAGAGATATTGGCGGTGGCTACACCTTC.

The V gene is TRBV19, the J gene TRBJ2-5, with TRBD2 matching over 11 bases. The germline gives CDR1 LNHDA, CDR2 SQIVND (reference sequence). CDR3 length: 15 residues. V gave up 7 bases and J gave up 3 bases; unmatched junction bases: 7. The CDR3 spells CASTSGGLAEETQYF. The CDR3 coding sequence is TGTGCCAGTACTTCCGGGGGACTAGCGGAAGAGACCCAGTACTTC.

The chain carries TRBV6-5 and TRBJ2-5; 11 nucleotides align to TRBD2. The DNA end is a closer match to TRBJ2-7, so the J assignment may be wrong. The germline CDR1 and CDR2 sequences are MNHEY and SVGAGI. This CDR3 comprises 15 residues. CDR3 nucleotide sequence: TGTGCCAGCAGTGTCTATAGCGGGGGGGCGGGCGAGCAGTACTTC. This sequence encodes CASSVYSGGAGEQYF.

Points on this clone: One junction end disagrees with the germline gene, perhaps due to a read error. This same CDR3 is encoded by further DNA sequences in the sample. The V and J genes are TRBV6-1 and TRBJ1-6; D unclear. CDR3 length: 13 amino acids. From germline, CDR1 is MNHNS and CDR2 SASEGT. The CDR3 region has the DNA TGTGCCAGCAGTCCCAACGGGAATTCCCCCCTCCACTTT. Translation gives CASSPNGNSPLHF.

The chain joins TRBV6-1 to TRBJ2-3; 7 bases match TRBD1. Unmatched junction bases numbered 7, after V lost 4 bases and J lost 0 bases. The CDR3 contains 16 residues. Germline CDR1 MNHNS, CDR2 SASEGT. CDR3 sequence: CASSGQGESSTDTQYF. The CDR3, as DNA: TGTGCCAGCAGTGGTCAGGGGGAGTCAAGCACAGATACGCAGTATTTT.

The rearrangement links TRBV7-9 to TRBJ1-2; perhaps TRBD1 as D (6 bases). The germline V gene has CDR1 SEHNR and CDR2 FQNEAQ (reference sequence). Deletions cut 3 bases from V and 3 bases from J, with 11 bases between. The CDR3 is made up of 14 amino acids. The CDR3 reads CASSLAGAHYGYTF. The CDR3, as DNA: TGTGCCAGCAGCTTGGCGGGGGCCCACTATGGCTACACCTTC.

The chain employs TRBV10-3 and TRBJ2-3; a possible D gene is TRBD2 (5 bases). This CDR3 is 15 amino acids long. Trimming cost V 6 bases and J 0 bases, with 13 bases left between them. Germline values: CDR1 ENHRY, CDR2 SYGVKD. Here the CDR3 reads CAISLGGSSTDTQYF. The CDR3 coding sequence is TGTGCCATCAGCCTAGGAGGCTCGAGCACAGATACGCAGTATTTT.

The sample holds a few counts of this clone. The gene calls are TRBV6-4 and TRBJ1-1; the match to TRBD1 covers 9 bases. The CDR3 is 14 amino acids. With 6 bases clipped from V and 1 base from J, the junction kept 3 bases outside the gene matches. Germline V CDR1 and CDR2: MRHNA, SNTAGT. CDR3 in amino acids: CASRRDRANTEAFF. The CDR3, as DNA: TGTGCCAGCAGGAGGGACAGGGCGAACACTGAAGCTTTCTTT.

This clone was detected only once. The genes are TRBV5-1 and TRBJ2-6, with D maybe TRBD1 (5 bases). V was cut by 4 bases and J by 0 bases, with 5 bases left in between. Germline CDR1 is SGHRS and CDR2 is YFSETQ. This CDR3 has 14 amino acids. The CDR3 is CASSGASGANVLTF. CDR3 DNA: TGCGCCAGCAGCGGGGCCTCTGGGGCCAACGTCCTGACTTTC.

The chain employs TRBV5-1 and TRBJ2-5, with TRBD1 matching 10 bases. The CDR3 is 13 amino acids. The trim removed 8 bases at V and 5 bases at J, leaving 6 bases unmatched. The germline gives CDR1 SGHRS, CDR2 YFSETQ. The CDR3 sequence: CASKTGGGETQYF. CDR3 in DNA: TGCGCCAGTAAGACAGGGGGCGGGGAGACCCAGTACTTC.

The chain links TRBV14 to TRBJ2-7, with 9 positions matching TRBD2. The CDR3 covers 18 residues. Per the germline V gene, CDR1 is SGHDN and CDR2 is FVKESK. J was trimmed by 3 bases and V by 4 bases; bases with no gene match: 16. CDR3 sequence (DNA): TGTGCCAGCAGCCCGGGTGCGGAGCGGGGGGCCCCTTTCTACGAGCAGTACTTC. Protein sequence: CASSPGAERGAPFYEQYF. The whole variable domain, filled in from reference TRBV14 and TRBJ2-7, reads EAGVTQFPSHSVIEKGQTVTLRCDPISGHDNLYWYRRVMGKEIKFLLHFVKESKQDESGMPNNRFLAERTGGTYSTLKVQPAELEDSGVYFCASSPGAERGAPFYEQYFGPGTRLTVT.

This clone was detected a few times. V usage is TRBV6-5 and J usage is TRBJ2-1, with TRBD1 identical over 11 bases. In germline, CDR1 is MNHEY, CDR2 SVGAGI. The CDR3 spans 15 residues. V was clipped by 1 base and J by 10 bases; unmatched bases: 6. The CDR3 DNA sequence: TGTGCCAGCAGTTACTTTGGACAGGGGGCAAGGGAGCAGTTCTTC. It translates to CASSYFGQGAREQFF.

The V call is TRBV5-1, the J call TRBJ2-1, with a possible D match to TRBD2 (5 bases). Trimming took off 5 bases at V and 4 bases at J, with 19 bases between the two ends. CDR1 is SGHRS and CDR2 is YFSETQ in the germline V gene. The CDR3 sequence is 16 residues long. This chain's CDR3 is CASSTGLGLEYNEQFF. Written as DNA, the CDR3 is TGCGCCAGCAGTACCGGACTGGGATTGGAGTACAATGAGCAGTTCTTC. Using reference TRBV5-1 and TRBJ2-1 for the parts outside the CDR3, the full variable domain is KAGVTQTPRYLIKTRGQQVTLSCSPISGHRSVSWYQQTPGQGLQFLFEYFSETQRNKGNFPGRFSGRQFSNSRSEMNVSTLELGDSALYLCASSTGLGLEYNEQFFGPGTRLTVL.

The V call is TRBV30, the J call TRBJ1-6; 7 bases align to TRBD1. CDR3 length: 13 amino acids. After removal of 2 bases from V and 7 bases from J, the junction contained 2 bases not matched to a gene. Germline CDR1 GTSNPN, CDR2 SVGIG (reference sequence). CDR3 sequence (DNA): TGTGCCTGGAGTAGGGACAGCAATTCACCCCTCCACTTT. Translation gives CAWSRDSNSPLHF.

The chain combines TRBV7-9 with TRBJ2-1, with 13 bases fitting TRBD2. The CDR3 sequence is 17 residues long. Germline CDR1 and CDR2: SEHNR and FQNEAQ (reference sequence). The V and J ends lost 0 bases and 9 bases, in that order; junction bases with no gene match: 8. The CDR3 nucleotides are TGTGCCAGCAGCTTAGCGCAGTGGACTAGCGGGAGCACTGAGCAGTTCTTC. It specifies CASSLAQWTSGSTEQFF.